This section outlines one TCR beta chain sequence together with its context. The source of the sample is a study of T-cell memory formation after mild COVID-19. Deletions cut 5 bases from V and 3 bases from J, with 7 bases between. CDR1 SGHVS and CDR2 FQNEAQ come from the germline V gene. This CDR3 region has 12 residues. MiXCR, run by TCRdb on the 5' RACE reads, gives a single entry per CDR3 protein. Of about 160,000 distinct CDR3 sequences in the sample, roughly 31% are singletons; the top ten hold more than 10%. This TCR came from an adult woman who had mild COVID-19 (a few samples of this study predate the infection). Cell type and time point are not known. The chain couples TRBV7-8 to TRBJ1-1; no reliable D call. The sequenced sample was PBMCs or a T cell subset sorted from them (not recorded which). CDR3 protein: CASSAGHTEAFF. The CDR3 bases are TGTGCCAGCAGCGCCGGTCACACTGAAGCTTTCTTT.